This entry is about one TCR beta chain. The antigen remains unidentified. Germline-derived CDR1 and CDR2 are SGHTA and FQGNSA. V was trimmed by 5 bases and J by 2 bases, leaving 9 bases between them. This CDR3 has 13 amino acids. The data were produced by immunoSEQ multiplex PCR, yet TCRdb's version contains in-frame clones alone and is incomplete. Among around 2.1 million clones listed, about 94% were seen once. This entry comes from a study of shared clonotypes between healthy human individuals. Study observations and caveats: Sampling included only blood; tissue repertoires likely differ.

The material sequenced was naive CD4+ T cells sorted from blood. Subset described: CD45RA+ positively selected. This sequence was found in a man between 18 and 35 years old in good health. The chain joins TRBV7-2 to TRBJ1-2; no clear D gene. CDR3 amino acids: CASSHDRNYGYTF. In DNA, the CDR3 is TGTGCCAGCAGCCACGATAGGAACTATGGCTACACCTTC.